This TCR beta chain was identified in a study of blood T cell repertoires in COVID-19. The ends lost 4 bases at V and 5 bases at J; junction bases unmatched: 17. The CDR3 consists of 18 residues. Germline assignment: CDR1 SGHTA and CDR2 FQGNSA. Generated by immunoSEQ multiplex PCR, the TCRdb table keeps only in-frame clones and is missing some. The table has roughly 280,000 clones, around 89% seen once. The sequenced sample consisted of PBMCs or T cells enriched from blood (not recorded which). The clonotype was recovered from a woman in her twenties or thirties with acute COVID-19. This rearrangement joins TRBV7-2 to TRBJ2-7, with 10 bases identical to TRBD2. The CDR3 region has the DNA TGTGCCAGCAGCTACTCTGCGGGGCGGGCTAGCGGGAGAAACGAGCAGTACTTC. Amino acid sequence: CASSYSAGRASGRNEQYF.